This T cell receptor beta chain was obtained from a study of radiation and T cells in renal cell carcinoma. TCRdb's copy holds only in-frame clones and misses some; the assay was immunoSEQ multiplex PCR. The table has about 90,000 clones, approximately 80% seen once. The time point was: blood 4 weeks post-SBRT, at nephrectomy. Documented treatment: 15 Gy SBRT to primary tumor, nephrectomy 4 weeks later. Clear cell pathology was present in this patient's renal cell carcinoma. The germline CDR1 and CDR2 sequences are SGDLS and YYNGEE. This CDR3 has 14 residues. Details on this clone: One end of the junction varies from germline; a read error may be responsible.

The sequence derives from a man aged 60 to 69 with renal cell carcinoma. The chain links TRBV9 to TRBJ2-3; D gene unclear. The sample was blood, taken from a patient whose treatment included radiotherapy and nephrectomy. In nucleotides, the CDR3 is TGTGCCAGCAGCGTAGCCGGACGCCCAGAAACGCAGTATTTT. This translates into CASSVAGRPETQYF.